One and the same sample provided the 26 T cell receptor beta chains below, sequenced in a study of a mutant IDH1 vaccine in newly diagnosed glioma. The antigens these receptors bind are not known. The protocol was immunoSEQ multiplex PCR, while the TCRdb copy is restricted to in-frame clones and leaves out a portion. The sample consists of more than 35,000 clones, 60% to 75% of them appearing once. Time point here: week 47, end of study. Doses consisted of 300 ug of mutant IDH1 20-mer peptide each, paired with topical imiquimod. The sequences come from PBMCs, collected from a glioma patient whose treatment included an IDH1 peptide vaccine. The receptors stem from a man aged 40-50 years with glioma.

The rearrangement joins TRBV6-1 to TRBJ2-3; TRBD1 agrees at 10 bases. This CDR3 has 15 amino acids. The V segment lost 7 bases and the J segment 1 base; nucleotides outside the gene matches: 5. The germline gives CDR1 MNHNS, CDR2 SASEGT. CDR3 region: CASNPGTGGTDTQYF. CDR3 nucleotide sequence: TGTGCCAGCAACCCCGGGACAGGGGGCACAGATACGCAGTATTTT.

V usage is TRBV5-1 and J usage is TRBJ2-3, with 8 positions matching TRBD2. The V gene end was trimmed by 7 bases and the J gene end by 2 bases; junction bases not matched to a gene: 9. Germline lookup yields CDR1 SGHRS and CDR2 YFSETQ. The CDR3 covers 15 residues. As DNA, the CDR3 is TGCGCCAGCGGAAGCGGGAGTCTCCACACAGATACGCAGTATTTT. Translated: CASGSGSLHTDTQYF.

The J gene is TRBJ2-1, the V gene TRBV9, with D perhaps TRBD1 (6 bases). Per germline, CDR1 SGDLS and CDR2 YYNGEE. V was cut by 4 bases and J by 0 bases, with 17 bases left in between. The CDR3 covers 17 residues. The CDR3 loop is CASSPRGTKISYNEQFF. The DNA for the CDR3 is TGTGCCAGCAGCCCCAGAGGGACAAAAATCTCCTACAATGAGCAGTTCTTC.

DNA for the CDR3: TGTGCCAGCAGCCTGGGGGGAGTGCAGTTCTTC. Amino acid sequence: CASSLGGVQFF. The chain has TRBV5-4 and TRBJ2-1; D is possibly TRBD2 (6 bases). Trimming left V 4 bases short and J 12 bases short, with 11 bases between. Germline CDR1 reads SGHNT; CDR2 reads YYREEE (reference sequence). The CDR3 spans 11 residues.

V gene TRBV5-1 combines with J gene TRBJ2-5, with 7 bases that match TRBD1. CDR1 SGHRS and CDR2 YFSETQ come from the germline V gene. The CDR3 extends over 14 amino acids. The V segment lost 3 bases and the J segment 0 bases; nucleotides outside the gene matches: 2. CDR3 protein: CASSSGQHQETQYF. The CDR3, as DNA: TGCGCCAGCAGCTCGGGACAGCACCAAGAGACCCAGTACTTC.

This chain connects TRBV7-9 to TRBJ2-1; D possibly corresponds to TRBD2 (6 bases). The CDR3 is 15 amino acids. The V end was cut by 5 bases, the J end by 6 bases, with 17 bases between. CDR1 and CDR2 from the germline V gene are SEHNR and FQNEAQ (reference sequence). CDR3 bases: TGTGCCAGCAGCCCCCCCGGGGGTCCTTTCAATGAGCAGTTCTTC. As protein: CASSPPGGPFNEQFF. Drawing the rest from reference TRBV7-9 and TRBJ2-1, the complete variable domain is DTGVSQNPRHKITKRGQNVTFRCDPISEHNRLYWYRQTLGQGPEFLTYFQNEAQLEKSRLLSDRFSAERPKGSFSTLEIQRTEQGDSAMYLCASSPPGGPFNEQFFGPGTRLTVL.

The V call is TRBV15, the J call TRBJ2-1, with no clear D. Germline V gives CDR1 LNHNV, CDR2 YYDKDF (reference sequence). CDR3 length equals 15 residues. V was shortened by 3 bases and J by 6 bases, with 15 bases between the two germline ends. This chain's CDR3 is CATSRMVGPLNEQFF. The CDR3 DNA follows: TGTGCCACCAGCAGGATGGTAGGACCCCTCAATGAGCAGTTCTTC. The whole variable domain, filled in from reference TRBV15 and TRBJ2-1, reads DAMVIQNPRYQVTQFGKPVTLSCSQTLNHNVMYWYQQKSSQAPKLLFHYYDKDFNNEADTPDNFQSRRPNTSFCFLDIRSPGLGDTAMYLCATSRMVGPLNEQFFGPGTRLTVL.

The chain uses TRBV6-4 and TRBJ2-1, with 9 nucleotides matching TRBD2. The CDR3 loop spans 16 amino acids. The germline gives CDR1 MRHNA, CDR2 SNTAGT. V lost 3 bases, J lost 3 bases, and 6 bases stayed unmatched. CDR3 region: CASSELASGNYNEQFF. CDR3 coding DNA: TGTGCCAGCAGTGAATTGGCTAGCGGGAACTACAATGAGCAGTTCTTC.

The CDR3 nucleotides read TGTGCCAGCAGCACAATACTAGGAATGGAGACCCAGTACTTC. Its protein is CASSTILGMETQYF. The chain carries TRBV25-1 and TRBJ2-5, with a possible D match to TRBD2 (5 bases). The ends were cut back, 6 bases at V and 5 bases at J, with 16 bases in the middle. The CDR3 totals 14 residues. Germline V lookup: CDR1 MGHDK, CDR2 SYGVNS.

The J gene is TRBJ1-1, the V gene TRBV15, with D possibly being TRBD1 (6 bases). This CDR3 has 13 amino acids. Germline V CDR1 and CDR2: LNHNV, YYDKDF (reference sequence). Trimming took off 4 bases at V and 1 base at J, with 7 bases between the two ends. CDR3 region: CATSTDRNTEAFF. The CDR3, as DNA: TGTGCCACCAGCACGGACAGGAACACTGAAGCTTTCTTT.

There are a few counts of this clone. V and J are TRBV10-3 and TRBJ1-5, with D possibly TRBD1 on 5 matching bases. Germline assignment: CDR1 ENHRY and CDR2 SYGVKD. CDR3 length: 16 residues. V shed 9 bases and J shed 2 bases, with 20 bases lying between them. The CDR3 DNA sequence: TGTGCCATTAGTCCCCGGGACGATGGGGGCAATCAGCCCCAGCATTTT. Amino acids: CAISPRDDGGNQPQHF.

This chain links TRBV11-3 with TRBJ2-3; D is perhaps TRBD2 (5 bases). CDR3 length equals 14 residues. The V gene's germline CDR1 is SGHNT and CDR2 YENEEA. The V gene lost 4 bases and the J gene lost 6 bases, with 14 bases spanning the gap. CDR3 protein: CASSWSRGDDTQYF. The CDR3 DNA sequence: TGTGCCAGCAGCTGGTCCCGGGGAGACGATACGCAGTATTTT.

CDR3: CASSRDRSLSGANVLTF. The CDR3 nucleotides read TGTGCCAGCAGCCGGGACAGGTCCCTCTCTGGGGCCAACGTCCTGACTTTC. V and J are TRBV7-6 and TRBJ2-6, with 8 bases identical to TRBD1. Per the germline V gene, CDR1 is SGHVS and CDR2 is FNYEAQ. This CDR3 region has 17 residues. V trimming: 5 bases; J trimming: 0 bases; junction bases outside the gene matches: 6. The complete variable domain, with remaining parts taken from reference TRBV7-6 and TRBJ2-6, reads GAGVSQSPRYKVTKRGQDVALRCDPISGHVSLYWYRQALGQGPEFLTYFNYEAQQDKSGLPNDRFSAERPEGSISTLTIQRTEQRDSAMYRCASSRDRSLSGANVLTFGAGSRLTVL.

This clone has a handful of counts. V gene TRBV14 combines with J gene TRBJ1-4; D may be TRBD1 (6 bases). This CDR3 has 15 residues. CDR1 and CDR2 from the germline V gene are SGHDN and FVKESK. With 3 bases removed from V and 1 base from J, the gap between germline ends came to 9 bases. The CDR3 here is CASSHKGVTNEKLFF. DNA for the CDR3: TGTGCCAGCAGCCATAAGGGGGTAACTAATGAAAAACTGTTTTTT.

V and J are TRBV4-3 and TRBJ1-1; tentatively, D is TRBD1 (5 bases). The germline CDR1 and CDR2 sequences are LGHNA and YSLEER. The germline V and J ends were trimmed by 2 bases and 0 bases, with 13 bases remaining between them. The CDR3 sequence is 16 residues long. The CDR3 loop reads CASSQKGLTLNTEAFF. Written as DNA, the CDR3 is TGCGCCAGCAGCCAAAAGGGGCTGACACTGAACACTGAAGCTTTCTTT.

The CDR3 loop reads CASSSEGLAGAGEQFF. The CDR3 DNA is TGTGCCAGCAGTTCCGAAGGACTAGCGGGAGCAGGTGAGCAGTTCTTC. This sequence joins TRBV27 and TRBJ2-1, with 13 bases lining up with TRBD2. The CDR3 loop spans 16 amino acids. V shed 4 bases, J shed 9 bases, and the junction held 9 bases outside the gene matches. Germline-derived CDR1 and CDR2 are MNHEY and SMNVEV (reference sequence).

The chain is built from TRBV28 and TRBJ2-2; TRBD1 matches at 8 bases. Trimming took 5 bases from V and 13 from J; bases not matched to a gene: 6. Looked up from germline, CDR1 is MDHEN and CDR2 is SYDVKM. The CDR3 extends over 12 amino acids. The CDR3 loop is CASSPGQGVLFF. CDR3 coding DNA: TGTGCCAGCAGTCCCGGACAGGGTGTGCTGTTTTTT.

The chain is built from TRBV7-9 and TRBJ2-7, with no clear D. V was trimmed by 1 base and J by 2 bases, leaving 9 bases between them. This CDR3 region has 14 residues. Germline CDR1 SEHNR, CDR2 FQNEAQ (reference sequence). CDR3 sequence (DNA): TGTGCCAGCAGCTTAGGGCAGCCTACCTACGAGCAGTACTTC. Protein sequence: CASSLGQPTYEQYF.

There are a few counts of this clone. CDR3 DNA: TGCAGCGGCCGAGGCAGCCAAGCCCCGCAGTATTTT. Protein sequence: CSGRGSQAPQYF. V gene TRBV29-1 combines with J gene TRBJ2-3, with D unresolved. Germline V gives CDR1 SQVTM, CDR2 ANQGSEA. Trimming shortened V by 7 bases and J by 10 bases, and 18 bases separated the two germline ends. The CDR3 length is 12 residues.

The J gene is TRBJ2-3, the V gene TRBV14; no firm D call. CDR1 and CDR2 from the germline V gene are SGHDN and FVKESK. V was cut by 0 bases and J by 4 bases, with 5 bases left in between. The CDR3 is 13 amino acids. This CDR3 is CASSQDFPDTQYF. The CDR3 nucleotides are TGTGCCAGCAGCCAAGATTTCCCAGATACGCAGTATTTT.

The rearrangement uses TRBV29-1 and TRBJ1-1; D possibly corresponds to TRBD1 (5 bases). From germline, CDR1 is SQVTM and CDR2 ANQGSEA. The CDR3 has 13 residues. V was trimmed by 7 bases and J by 1 base, leaving 13 bases between them. In DNA, the CDR3 is TGCAGCGGTAGACTGGGGGGGAACACTGAAGCTTTCTTT. Its translation is CSGRLGGNTEAFF.

This chain joins TRBV15 and TRBJ2-1, with TRBD2 matching over 11 bases. CDR1 is LNHNV, CDR2 YYDKDF, per germline (reference sequence). The CDR3 has 20 amino acids. After removal of 1 base from V and 0 bases from J, the junction contained 11 bases not matched to a gene. The CDR3 DNA is TGTGCCACCAGCAGAGTGGCCGGGACTAGCGGAGAAAGCTCCTACAATGAGCAGTTCTTC. This codes for CATSRVAGTSGESSYNEQFF. The whole variable domain, filled in from reference TRBV15 and TRBJ2-1, reads DAMVIQNPRYQVTQFGKPVTLSCSQTLNHNVMYWYQQKSSQAPKLLFHYYDKDFNNEADTPDNFQSRRPNTSFCFLDIRSPGLGDTAMYLCATSRVAGTSGESSYNEQFFGPGTRLTVL.

The chain uses TRBV27 and TRBJ1-5; tentative D call: TRBD1 (5 bases). The CDR3 runs 14 residues. Trimming cost V 5 bases and J 4 bases, with 12 bases left between them. Germline V gene sequence: CDR1 MNHEY, CDR2 SMNVEV (reference sequence). CDR3 coding DNA: TGTGCCAGCAGTCTGGGGCCCGAAAATCAGCCCCAGCATTTT. Translated, it gives CASSLGPENQPQHF.

J is TRBJ2-7 and V is TRBV7-2; 7 positions agree with TRBD1. The V gene end was trimmed by 5 bases and the J gene end by 6 bases; junction bases not matched to a gene: 7. The germline V gene encodes CDR1 SGHTA and CDR2 FQGNSA. This CDR3 contains 13 residues. DNA of the CDR3: TGTGCCAGCAGCCCGGGTACAGGGGTCGAGCAGTACGTC. Translation: CASSPGTGVEQYV.

This chain connects TRBV11-2 to TRBJ1-1; D unclear. Trimming removed 5 bases from V and 2 bases from J, with 3 bases in between. CDR3 length equals 11 residues. The germline V gene encodes CDR1 SGHAT and CDR2 FQNNGV. The CDR3 DNA is TGTGCCAGCAGCCCCAACACTGAAGCTTTCTTT. This encodes CASSPNTEAFF.

The CDR3 protein is CASSFGGNNEQFF. The CDR3 DNA follows: TGTGCCAGCAGTTTCGGCGGGAACAATGAGCAGTTCTTC. The chain employs TRBV27 and TRBJ2-1, with D possibly TRBD2 on 6 matching bases. CDR1 MNHEY and CDR2 SMNVEV come from the germline V gene (reference sequence). This CDR3 is built from 13 residues. Deletions cut 3 bases from V and 5 bases from J, with 8 bases between.